These T cell receptor beta chains were read from a single sample in a study of blood T cells in healthy people across ages. TCRdb re-called the 5' RACE reads through MiXCR, storing one row per CDR3 protein. The table records around 820,000 distinct CDR3 sequences, 25% of them present only once. Separately, the same data were catalogued under a study of T cells of mothers and their children.

Sequencing input: blood. The receptors here all came from a boy younger than 18 in good health. Both conserved end residues are part of each CDR3. A D gene is named only where the DNA matches it firmly. The size entry is marked missing in some rows and otherwise reads once, few, many or a size class.

abundance: -; v_gene: TRBV6-6; j_gene: TRBJ2-7; d_gene: -; CDR3aa: CASQTGPPYEQYF; CDR3nt: TGTGCCAGCCAGACAGGACCCCCCTACGAGCAGTACTTC
abundance: -; v_gene: TRBV29-1; j_gene: TRBJ2-1; d_gene: TRBD1; CDR3aa: CSVEGAGGSYNEQFF; CDR3nt: TGCAGCGTTGAAGGGGCAGGGGGCTCCTACAATGAGCAGTTCTTC
abundance: -; v_gene: TRBV5-1; j_gene: TRBJ2-1; d_gene: -; CDR3aa: CASSLNTDSYNEQFF; CDR3nt: TGCGCCAGCAGCTTAAACACAGACTCCTACAACGAGCAGTTCTTC
abundance: few; v_gene: TRBV29-1; j_gene: TRBJ1-2; d_gene: TRBD1; CDR3aa: CSVAGDRVHGYTF; CDR3nt: TGCAGCGTTGCTGGTGACAGGGTTCATGGCTACACCTTC
abundance: -; v_gene: TRBV7-2; j_gene: TRBJ2-5; d_gene: TRBD2; CDR3aa: CASRPGGEQETQYF; CDR3nt: TGTGCCAGCAGGCCTGGGGGGGAACAAGAGACCCAGTACTTC
abundance: -; v_gene: TRBV7-2; j_gene: TRBJ2-7; d_gene: -; CDR3aa: CASSRSTESYVQYF; CDR3nt: TGTGCCAGCAGCAGGTCGACAGAGTCCTACGTGCAGTACTTC
abundance: -; v_gene: TRBV24-1; j_gene: TRBJ2-6; d_gene: -; CDR3aa: CATSGGNSRGANVLTF; CDR3nt: TGTGCCACCAGTGGTGGGAATTCCCGTGGGGCCAACGTCCTGACTTTC
abundance: -; v_gene: TRBV3-1; j_gene: TRBJ2-3; d_gene: -; CDR3aa: CASSPEIASDTQYF; CDR3nt: TGTGCCAGCAGCCCCGAGATAGCATCAGATACGCAGTATTTT
abundance: -; v_gene: TRBV7-6; j_gene: TRBJ2-5; d_gene: -; CDR3aa: CASSSTELQTQYF; CDR3nt: TGTGCCAGCAGCTCCACGGAGTTGCAGACCCAGTACTTC
abundance: -; v_gene: TRBV20-1; j_gene: TRBJ2-7; d_gene: -; CDR3aa: CSAGDHSSYSYEQYF; CDR3nt: TGCAGTGCTGGGGATCATAGCAGTTACTCCTACGAGCAGTACTTC
abundance: -; v_gene: TRBV6-1; j_gene: TRBJ1-3; d_gene: -; CDR3aa: CASSDRTDGNTIYF; CDR3nt: TGTGCCAGCAGTGACAGGACGGATGGAAACACCATATATTTT
abundance: -; v_gene: TRBV20-1; j_gene: TRBJ2-2; d_gene: -; CDR3aa: CSARDHGGLPSSLFF; CDR3nt: TGCAGTGCTAGAGATCATGGCGGGCTCCCCAGTTCGCTGTTTTTT
abundance: few; v_gene: TRBV20-1; j_gene: TRBJ1-4; d_gene: -; CDR3aa: CSASLWGASTDEKLLF; CDR3nt: TGCAGTGCTAGTTTATGGGGGGCGAGTACGGATGAAAAACTGCTTTTT
abundance: -; v_gene: TRBV6-2/TRBV6-3; j_gene: TRBJ2-3; d_gene: -; CDR3aa: CASSNRTVRENTQYF; CDR3nt: TGTGCCAGCAGCAACAGGACCGTCCGCGAAAATACGCAGTATTTT
abundance: -; v_gene: TRBV6-6; j_gene: TRBJ2-3; d_gene: TRBD2; CDR3aa: CASSPIAGVLADTQYF; CDR3nt: TGTGCCAGCAGCCCAATAGCGGGAGTTCTCGCAGATACGCAGTATTTT
abundance: few; v_gene: TRBV20-1; j_gene: TRBJ1-1; d_gene: -; CDR3aa: CSARSLGGNTEAFF; CDR3nt: TGCAGTGCTAGGAGCTTAGGAGGAAACACTGAAGCTTTCTTT
abundance: -; v_gene: TRBV24-1; j_gene: TRBJ2-1; d_gene: -; CDR3aa: CATSDLSLGEQFF; CDR3nt: TGTGCCACCAGTGATTTAAGTCTCGGAGAGCAGTTCTTC
abundance: few; v_gene: TRBV9; j_gene: TRBJ1-2; d_gene: TRBD1; CDR3aa: CASSVVLGQSYGYTF; CDR3nt: TGTGCCAGCAGCGTAGTATTGGGACAGAGCTATGGCTACACCTTC
abundance: -; v_gene: TRBV7-2; j_gene: TRBJ1-6; d_gene: -; CDR3aa: CASSLVGDNNSPLHF; CDR3nt: TGTGCCAGCAGCTTAGTCGGGGACAATAATTCACCCCTCCACTTT
abundance: -; v_gene: TRBV28; j_gene: TRBJ1-1; d_gene: -; CDR3aa: CASSLLPKNTEAFF; CDR3nt: TGTGCCAGCAGTTTATTACCCAAAAACACTGAAGCTTTCTTT
abundance: many; v_gene: TRBV6-6; j_gene: TRBJ2-7; d_gene: TRBD1; CDR3aa: CASSSRQGPYEQYF; CDR3nt: TGTGCCAGCAGTTCAAGACAGGGACCGTACGAGCAGTACTTC
abundance: -; v_gene: TRBV20-1; j_gene: TRBJ1-4; d_gene: -; CDR3aa: CSASKVLRVSANEKLFF; CDR3nt: TGCAGTGCCTCTAAGGTATTGAGGGTTTCGGCTAATGAAAAACTGTTTTTT
abundance: -; v_gene: TRBV7-2; j_gene: TRBJ2-7; d_gene: -; CDR3aa: CASSSPPSYKQYF; CDR3nt: TGTGCCAGCAGCTCCCCACCCTCCTACAAGCAGTACTTC
abundance: -; v_gene: TRBV11-1; j_gene: TRBJ1-1; d_gene: -; CDR3aa: CASSGSGGAGAEAFF; CDR3nt: TGTGCCAGCAGCGGAAGCGGGGGTGCGGGCGCTGAAGCTTTCTTT
abundance: few; v_gene: TRBV27; j_gene: TRBJ2-1; d_gene: -; CDR3aa: CASSPIRAIGYNEQFF; CDR3nt: TGTGCCAGCAGTCCAATCCGGGCCATTGGCTACAATGAGCAGTTCTTC
abundance: few; v_gene: TRBV28; j_gene: TRBJ2-5; d_gene: -; CDR3aa: CASRSGESMGETQYF; CDR3nt: TGTGCCAGCAGATCTGGAGAGTCCATGGGAGAGACCCAGTACTTC
abundance: -; v_gene: TRBV7-8; j_gene: TRBJ1-1; d_gene: -; CDR3aa: CASSLETGGTTEAFF; CDR3nt: TGTGCCAGCAGCTTAGAGACGGGGGGGACCACTGAAGCTTTCTTT
abundance: few; v_gene: TRBV4-3; j_gene: TRBJ1-2; d_gene: -; CDR3aa: CAGSQELLGNYGYTF; CDR3nt: TGCGCCGGCAGCCAAGAGCTTTTAGGGAACTATGGCTACACCTTC
abundance: once; v_gene: TRBV7-9; j_gene: TRBJ2-5; d_gene: -; CDR3aa: CASSFDRPETQYF; CDR3nt: TGTGCCAGCAGCTTTGACAGGCCGGAGACCCAGTACTTC
abundance: few; v_gene: TRBV6-6; j_gene: TRBJ1-1; d_gene: -; CDR3aa: CASRVDSDTEAFF; CDR3nt: TGTGCCAGCAGAGTGGACAGTGACACTGAAGCTTTCTTT
abundance: -; v_gene: TRBV18; j_gene: TRBJ2-2; d_gene: -; CDR3aa: CASSPRQGTVNTGELFF; CDR3nt: TGTGCCAGCTCACCACGTCAGGGGACGGTAAACACCGGGGAGCTGTTTTTT
abundance: -; v_gene: TRBV4-2; j_gene: TRBJ2-7; d_gene: -; CDR3aa: CASSQDPSLEQYF; CDR3nt: TGTGCCAGCAGCCAAGACCCATCACTCGAGCAGTACTTC
abundance: few; v_gene: TRBV20-1; j_gene: TRBJ2-5; d_gene: -; CDR3aa: CSAFSYYQETQYF; CDR3nt: TGCAGTGCTTTTAGCTATTACCAAGAGACCCAGTACTTC
abundance: -; v_gene: TRBV4-3; j_gene: TRBJ2-5; d_gene: -; CDR3aa: CASSQEGRLVKETQYF; CDR3nt: TGCGCCAGCAGCCAAGAGGGTAGGCTTGTCAAAGAGACCCAGTACTTC
abundance: -; v_gene: TRBV5-1; j_gene: TRBJ1-1; d_gene: -; CDR3aa: CASSLDGGTSEAFF; CDR3nt: TGCGCCAGCAGCTTGGATGGGGGGACCAGTGAAGCTTTCTTT
abundance: -; v_gene: TRBV27; j_gene: TRBJ2-5; d_gene: TRBD2; CDR3aa: CASKDLGGGEETQYF; CDR3nt: TGTGCCAGCAAGGATCTAGGCGGGGGGGAAGAGACCCAGTACTTC
abundance: -; v_gene: TRBV18; j_gene: TRBJ2-5; d_gene: -; CDR3aa: CASSTSLQETQYF; CDR3nt: TGTGCCAGCTCAACTAGTCTGCAAGAGACCCAGTACTTC
abundance: -; v_gene: TRBV28; j_gene: TRBJ2-7; d_gene: -; CDR3aa: CASNNYNEQYF; CDR3nt: TGTGCCAGCAATAACTACAACGAGCAGTACTTC
abundance: -; v_gene: TRBV5-1; j_gene: TRBJ2-1; d_gene: -; CDR3aa: CASSPTDLRSSYNEQFF; CDR3nt: TGCGCCAGCAGCCCTACCGACCTCCGGAGCTCCTACAATGAGCAGTTCTTC
abundance: -; v_gene: TRBV29-1; j_gene: TRBJ2-1; d_gene: -; CDR3aa: CSPSGTLSSYNEQFF; CDR3nt: TGCAGCCCCTCAGGGACCTTGAGCTCCTACAATGAGCAGTTCTTC
abundance: -; v_gene: TRBV5-1; j_gene: TRBJ2-5; d_gene: -; CDR3aa: CASSLRGQHQETQYF; CDR3nt: TGCGCCAGCAGCTTGAGGGGTCAGCATCAAGAGACCCAGTACTTC
abundance: -; v_gene: TRBV29-1; j_gene: TRBJ2-3; d_gene: TRBD2; CDR3aa: CSGKLANPSTDTQYF; CDR3nt: TGCAGCGGGAAACTAGCGAACCCTAGCACAGATACGCAGTATTTT
abundance: few; v_gene: TRBV10-3; j_gene: TRBJ2-1; d_gene: -; CDR3aa: CAISEGLKGDSEQFF; CDR3nt: TGTGCCATCAGTGAGGGACTAAAAGGAGACAGTGAGCAGTTCTTC
abundance: -; v_gene: TRBV28; j_gene: TRBJ2-4; d_gene: -; CDR3aa: CASSPPRSDDIQYF; CDR3nt: TGTGCCAGCAGTCCGCCCCGGTCTGATGACATTCAGTACTTC
abundance: -; v_gene: TRBV6-2/TRBV6-3; j_gene: TRBJ2-2; d_gene: -; CDR3aa: CASSSIAANTGELFF; CDR3nt: TGTGCCAGCAGTTCTATAGCGGCCAACACCGGGGAGCTGTTTTTT
abundance: -; v_gene: TRBV29-1; j_gene: TRBJ2-1; d_gene: -; CDR3aa: CSVGAFDRSLNNEQFF; CDR3nt: TGCAGCGTGGGTGCCTTTGACCGATCCTTGAACAATGAGCAGTTCTTC
abundance: -; v_gene: TRBV12-3/TRBV12-4; j_gene: TRBJ2-7; d_gene: -; CDR3aa: CASSLRTKDSYEQYF; CDR3nt: TGTGCCAGCAGTTTACGGACAAAGGACTCCTACGAGCAGTACTTC
abundance: few; v_gene: TRBV6-2/TRBV6-3; j_gene: TRBJ2-5; d_gene: TRBD2; CDR3aa: CASSYVAGGKGETQYF; CDR3nt: TGTGCCAGCAGTTACGTAGCGGGAGGGAAGGGAGAGACCCAGTACTTC
abundance: -; v_gene: TRBV6-1; j_gene: TRBJ1-4; d_gene: -; CDR3aa: CASSGTETEKLFF; CDR3nt: TGTGCCAGCAGTGGGACAGAGACTGAAAAACTGTTTTTT
abundance: -; v_gene: TRBV28; j_gene: TRBJ1-1; d_gene: -; CDR3aa: CASTSGAGRTEAFF; CDR3nt: TGTGCCAGCACCTCAGGAGCAGGCCGGACTGAAGCTTTCTTT